This TCR beta chain was identified during a study of cytomegalovirus exposure and HLA in healthy donors. As for the study in general: In terms of ancestry, the Caucasian-associated cluster contained 80% to 90% of the 350 to 450 genotyped donors.

Details on this clone: What it recognizes is unknown.

Overall study findings and caveats: Most subjects' HLA-A and HLA-B alleles were reportedly predicted from TCR beta sequences. Both high specificity and high sensitivity reportedly marked the classifier's diagnosis of cytomegalovirus status. Later on, an analysis tied about 17,000 TCR beta sequences to HLA alleles at 0.05 false discovery rate.

PCR primers comprised 60 Vbeta and 13 Jbeta primers. Sequencing was performed with immunoSEQ multiplex PCR; in TCRdb, only in-frame clones are kept and a portion is missing. The profile shows some 98,000 clones, around 75% of them singletons. Sequenced sample: PBMCs. The clonotype originates from a young man in good health and CMV-seropositive.

The CDR3 DNA sequence: TGTGCCAGCAGTGAAGTGGGGACAGGGGGCTTGGAGACCCAGTACTTC. It translates to CASSEVGTGGLETQYF. The V and J genes are TRBV6-1 and TRBJ2-5; 12 nucleotides align to TRBD1. Germline V CDR1 and CDR2: MNHNS, SASEGT. The CDR3 consists of 16 residues. J gave up 5 bases and V 1 base, and 5 bases lay outside the gene matches.